The 13 T cell receptor beta chains below come from one sample, sequenced in a study of shared clonotypes between healthy human individuals. The assay was immunoSEQ multiplex PCR, and TCRdb's table has in-frame clones only and misses some. The data contain 2 million to 3 million clones, over 85% of them seen just once; the ten biggest clones take up about 0.39%. The sequencing input was naive CD4+ T cells from PBMCs. Subset specified: CD45RA+ positively selected. These receptors were collected from a man aged 18 to 30 in good health. Some clones in this sample may be carry-over from other donors' samples.

The V and J genes are TRBV9 and TRBJ2-2; 9 positions agree with TRBD2. The germline CDR1 and CDR2 sequences are SGDLS and YYNGEE. The V gene end was trimmed by 0 bases and the J gene end by 6 bases; junction bases not matched to a gene: 12. The CDR3 runs to 18 residues. The CDR3 here is CASSVADGGRAGPGELFF. DNA of the CDR3: TGTGCCAGCAGCGTAGCTGATGGCGGGAGGGCCGGGCCCGGGGAGCTGTTTTTT.

The chain couples TRBV6-1 to TRBJ2-1; TRBD2 might be the D (6 bases). CDR1 MNHNS and CDR2 SASEGT come from the germline V gene. The CDR3 spans 15 residues. Trimming removed 8 bases at V and 4 bases at J, with 18 bases between. This CDR3 is CASQEGTANYNEQFF. The CDR3 nucleotides read TGTGCCAGCCAAGAGGGGACTGCAAATTACAATGAGCAGTTCTTC.

This sequence joins TRBV18 and TRBJ2-1; D not resolved. The V gene's germline CDR1 is KGHSH and CDR2 LQKENI. Trimming pared 3 bases from V and 5 bases from J, leaving 11 bases between. The CDR3 runs 14 residues. The CDR3: CASSPLATNNEQFF. The DNA of the CDR3 is TGTGCCAGCTCACCCTTAGCTACGAACAATGAGCAGTTCTTC.

This rearrangement joins TRBV28 to TRBJ2-7, with 8 positions matching TRBD1. V lost 5 bases to trimming and J lost 3 bases; unmatched junction nucleotides: 6. Germline V gene sequence: CDR1 MDHEN, CDR2 SYDVKM. This CDR3 has 14 residues. The CDR3 DNA follows: TGTGCCAGCAGTGGGACAGGAGGGAACTACGAGCAGTACTTC. Its translation is CASSGTGGNYEQYF.

The rearrangement uses TRBV5-4 and TRBJ2-7, with TRBD2 matching 10 bases. The CDR3 is made up of 19 amino acids. Germline V lookup: CDR1 SGHNT, CDR2 YYREEE (reference sequence). V shed 4 bases and J 2 bases; nucleotides not matched to a gene: 18. The CDR3 loop is CASSPKTTSKAGGPYEQYF. CDR3 nucleotides: TGTGCCAGCAGCCCAAAGACCACCTCGAAAGCGGGAGGGCCCTACGAGCAGTACTTC.

This chain links TRBV11-2 with TRBJ1-2; D unresolved. V lost 0 bases, J lost 2 bases, and 13 bases lay in between. Germline V gives CDR1 SGHAT, CDR2 FQNNGV. CDR3 length: 16 residues. CDR3 sequence (DNA): TGTGCCAGCAGCTTAGATCTCTGGAGACTGAACTATGGCTACACCTTC. This codes for CASSLDLWRLNYGYTF.

The table lists this clone with a count of one. V and J are TRBV11-1 and TRBJ2-7, with 13 bases matching TRBD2. Germline V gene sequence: CDR1 SGHAT, CDR2 FQDESV (reference sequence). The CDR3 runs to 17 residues. After removal of 5 bases from V and 7 bases from J, the junction contained 14 bases not matched to a gene. CDR3 sequence (DNA): TGTGCCAGCAGCGGTCAGACTAGCGGGAGGATCAAGGGTGAGCAGTACTTC. As protein: CASSGQTSGRIKGEQYF.

The chain has TRBV25-1 and TRBJ1-5; 7 bases are shared with TRBD1. With 4 bases clipped from V and 6 bases from J, the junction kept 6 bases outside the gene matches. CDR3 size: 14 residues. The V gene's germline CDR1 is MGHDK and CDR2 SYGVNS. CDR3 region: CASSATGRGQPQHF. DNA for the CDR3: TGTGCCAGCAGTGCGACAGGGAGAGGTCAGCCCCAGCATTTT.

CDR3 nucleotides: TGTGCCAGCAGCTTAAACATCGCTGGGGCCAACGTCCTGACTTTC. Amino acids: CASSLNIAGANVLTF. V gene TRBV11-2 combines with J gene TRBJ2-6; D unresolved. This CDR3 has 15 residues. V lost 2 bases and J 2 bases, leaving 7 bases between the germline ends. Germline V gives CDR1 SGHAT, CDR2 FQNNGV.

This sequence joins TRBV27 and TRBJ1-1; D unresolved. The length of the CDR3 is 19 residues. The V end lost 6 bases, the J end lost 0 bases, and 26 bases lay between the germline ends. Germline V CDR1 and CDR2: MNHEY, SMNVEV (reference sequence). The CDR3 DNA reads TGTGCCAGCAGGGCCCTGAGAGGAGGCAGCACCCAAGTGAACACTGAAGCTTTCTTT. It specifies CASRALRGGSTQVNTEAFF.

This clone was found once. Other DNA sequences from this sample encode an identical CDR3 as well. This chain links TRBV28 with TRBJ2-7; D tentatively fits TRBD1 or TRBD2 (5 bases each). With 2 bases removed from V and 3 bases from J, the gap between germline ends came to 8 bases. Looked up from germline, CDR1 is MDHEN and CDR2 is SYDVKM. The CDR3 is 13 amino acids. CDR3 nucleotide sequence: TGTGCCAGCAGTTTAGGGACCTACTACGAGCAGTACTTC. It specifies CASSLGTYYEQYF.

The rearrangement links TRBV28 to TRBJ2-1, with D possibly TRBD2 on 6 matching bases. Deletions cut 6 bases from V and 3 bases from J, with 18 bases between. The CDR3 is 16 amino acids. The germline V gene encodes CDR1 MDHEN and CDR2 SYDVKM. In DNA form, the CDR3 reads TGTGCCAGCAGGATGGCGACGCGGGGAGACTACAATGAGCAGTTCTTC. Translation gives CASRMATRGDYNEQFF.

This chain links TRBV11-2 with TRBJ1-4, with D perhaps matching TRBD1 (6 bases). The germline V and J ends were trimmed by 4 bases and 14 bases, with 11 bases remaining between them. The CDR3 extends over 11 amino acids. CDR1 is SGHAT and CDR2 is FQNNGV in the germline V gene. Here the CDR3 DNA reads TGTGCCAGCAGCTCTCAGGGGCGGCTGTTTTTT. It is translated as CASSSQGRLFF.